The 8 T cell receptor beta chains below come from one sample, sequenced in a study of blood T cell repertoires in COVID-19. The data were produced by immunoSEQ multiplex PCR, yet TCRdb's version contains in-frame clones alone and is incomplete. The sample contains hundreds of thousands of clones, over 75% of which appear only once. Material for sequencing was peripheral blood. These TCRs come from a woman aged 60-75 years with acute or convalescent COVID-19.

In its sample, this clone was seen once. The chain uses TRBV28 and TRBJ1-5; 9 bases are a match to TRBD1. The CDR3 is 15 amino acids. The V and J ends lost 5 bases and 6 bases, in that order; junction bases with no gene match: 8. Germline V gene sequence: CDR1 MDHEN, CDR2 SYDVKM. This chain's CDR3 is CASSHGDRVGQPQHF. In DNA, the CDR3 is TGTGCCAGCAGTCACGGGGACAGGGTCGGTCAGCCCCAGCATTTT.

The chain links TRBV6-4 to TRBJ1-1; D remains unclear. Germline assignment: CDR1 MRHNA and CDR2 SNTAGT. Trimming took off 5 bases at V and 1 base at J, with 11 bases between the two ends. The CDR3 runs to 14 residues. CDR3 amino acids: CASSNSPGNTEAFF. The CDR3 DNA follows: TGTGCCAGCAGTAACAGCCCAGGGAACACTGAAGCTTTCTTT.

The chain employs TRBV27 and TRBJ2-7; a weak D match, TRBD1 (6 bases). V shed 9 bases and J shed 0 bases, with 18 bases lying between them. The germline V gene encodes CDR1 MNHEY and CDR2 SMNVEV (reference sequence). The CDR3 sequence is 15 residues long. Here the CDR3 reads CARRSDRTSSYEQYF. The CDR3 nucleotides read TGTGCCAGGAGATCTGACAGGACAAGCTCCTACGAGCAGTACTTC.

Only a few counts were recorded for this clone. Here the CDR3 reads CASSTVGDISNQPQHF. The CDR3 DNA follows: TGTGCCAGTAGTACCGTAGGGGACATAAGCAATCAGCCCCAGCATTTT. V gene TRBV19 combines with J gene TRBJ1-5; D perhaps matches TRBD1 (6 bases). CDR1 and CDR2 (germline): LNHDA, SQIVND (reference sequence). The V gene lost 4 bases and the J gene lost 1 base, with 14 bases spanning the gap. CDR3 length equals 16 residues.

The genes are TRBV4-2 and TRBJ2-3; 7 positions agree with TRBD2. The germline CDR1 and CDR2 sequences are LGHNA and YNFKEQ. With 1 base clipped from V and 7 bases from J, the junction kept 11 bases outside the gene matches. CDR3 length: 16 amino acids. The DNA of the CDR3 is TGTGCCAGCAGCCAAGTCTCTAGCGGAGCAACGTATACGCAGTATTTT. It codes for CASSQVSSGATYTQYF.

This clone was picked up one time. The chain recombines TRBV5-1 with TRBJ2-1; TRBD1 might be the D (6 bases). V lost 0 bases, J lost 7 bases, and 11 bases lay in between. Germline CDR1 and CDR2: SGHRS and YFSETQ. The CDR3 spans 14 residues. CDR3 protein: CASSLGDNRNEQFF. The CDR3 DNA follows: TGCGCCAGCAGCTTGGGGGACAACCGGAATGAGCAGTTCTTC. Full variable domain (missing parts from reference TRBV5-1 and TRBJ2-1): KAGVTQTPRYLIKTRGQQVTLSCSPISGHRSVSWYQQTPGQGLQFLFEYFSETQRNKGNFPGRFSGRQFSNSRSEMNVSTLELGDSALYLCASSLGDNRNEQFFGPGTRLTVL.

J is TRBJ1-5 and V is TRBV6-5; 8 bases match TRBD1. CDR1 and CDR2 from the germline V gene are MNHEY and SVGAGI. CDR3 size: 15 residues. The V and J ends lost 0 bases and 2 bases, in that order; junction bases with no gene match: 0. CDR3 region: CASSYSGQGNQPQHF. CDR3 nucleotide sequence: TGTGCCAGCAGTTACTCGGGACAGGGCAATCAGCCCCAGCATTTT.

J is TRBJ2-7 and V is TRBV4-1; 7 bases match TRBD2. V lost 0 bases to trimming and J lost 4 bases; unmatched junction nucleotides: 6. CDR3 length: 15 amino acids. Germline CDR1 is MGHRA and CDR2 is YSYEKL. CDR3: CASSQEWTSSYEQYF. The CDR3 DNA reads as TGCGCCAGCAGCCAAGAGTGGACTAGTTCGTACGAGCAGTACTTC.